The 6 T cell receptor beta chains below were found in one sample sequenced in a study of identifying expanded T cells in peripheral blood. Sequencing used immunoSEQ multiplex PCR; TCRdb keeps in-frame clones, though not all of them. The sample carries roughly 100,000 clones, 70% to 90% recorded once. Sequencing was carried out using blood. These receptors all stem from a person aged 18 to 70 in good health.

The chain uses TRBV18 and TRBJ1-1; D remains unclear. Germline-derived CDR1 and CDR2 are KGHSH and LQKENI. The CDR3 loop spans 11 amino acids. V lost 5 bases and J lost 4, with 5 bases in between. The CDR3 nucleotides are TGTGCCAGCTCATTGGTCACTGAAGCTTTCTTT. It is translated as CASSLVTEAFF.

The V and J genes are TRBV5-1 and TRBJ1-5; D gene ambiguous. The CDR3 contains 13 residues. V lost 2 bases and J 7 bases, leaving 10 bases between the germline ends. CDR1 is SGHRS, CDR2 YFSETQ, per germline. The CDR3 DNA reads TGCGCCAGCAGCTTCGGCGGAGAGCAGCCCCAGCATTTT. It codes for CASSFGGEQPQHF.

This clone was observed once. The rearrangement links TRBV7-9 to TRBJ1-1; D possibly corresponds to TRBD1 (5 bases). The CDR3 extends over 16 amino acids. The ends were cut back, 5 bases at V and 0 bases at J, with 16 bases in the middle. Germline V gene data show CDR1 as SEHNR and CDR2 as FQNEAQ (reference sequence). The CDR3 protein is CASSPRDGYLNTEAFF. The CDR3 nucleotides read TGTGCCAGCAGCCCACGGGACGGCTACTTGAACACTGAAGCTTTCTTT.

The rearrangement links TRBV7-2 to TRBJ2-5; TRBD2 matches at 13 bases. Germline V gene data show CDR1 as SGHTA and CDR2 as FQGNSA. The CDR3 contains 16 residues. With V trimmed by 1 base and J by 3 bases, 2 bases remained unmatched. CDR3 in amino acids: CASSLVGTSGEETQYF. The CDR3 bases are TGTGCCAGCAGCTTAGTTGGGACTAGCGGGGAAGAGACCCAGTACTTC. Full variable domain (outside the CDR3, taken from reference TRBV7-2 and TRBJ2-5): GAGVSQSPSNKVTEKGKDVELRCDPISGHTALYWYRQSLGQGLEFLIYFQGNSAPDKSGLPSDRFSAERTGGSVSTLTIQRTQQEDSAVYLCASSLVGTSGEETQYFGPGTRLLVL.

This rearrangement joins TRBV30 to TRBJ2-7, with TRBD2 as a possible D gene (6 bases). Trimming stripped 0 bases from V and 4 bases from J, with 16 bases between. The length of the CDR3 is 15 residues. The germline gives CDR1 GTSNPN, CDR2 SVGIG (reference sequence). The CDR3 sequence is CAWSVGPSAVYEQYF. The CDR3 DNA reads as TGTGCCTGGAGTGTAGGGCCTAGCGCAGTTTACGAGCAGTACTTC.

The J gene is TRBJ1-4, the V gene TRBV2; no definite D call. CDR1 is SNHLY and CDR2 is FYNNEI in the germline V gene. V was clipped by 4 bases and J by 8 bases, with 11 bases between them. This CDR3 comprises 13 residues. CDR3 residues: CASSGNTIEKLFF. CDR3 nucleotide sequence: TGTGCCAGCAGTGGGAACACGATCGAAAAACTGTTTTTT.